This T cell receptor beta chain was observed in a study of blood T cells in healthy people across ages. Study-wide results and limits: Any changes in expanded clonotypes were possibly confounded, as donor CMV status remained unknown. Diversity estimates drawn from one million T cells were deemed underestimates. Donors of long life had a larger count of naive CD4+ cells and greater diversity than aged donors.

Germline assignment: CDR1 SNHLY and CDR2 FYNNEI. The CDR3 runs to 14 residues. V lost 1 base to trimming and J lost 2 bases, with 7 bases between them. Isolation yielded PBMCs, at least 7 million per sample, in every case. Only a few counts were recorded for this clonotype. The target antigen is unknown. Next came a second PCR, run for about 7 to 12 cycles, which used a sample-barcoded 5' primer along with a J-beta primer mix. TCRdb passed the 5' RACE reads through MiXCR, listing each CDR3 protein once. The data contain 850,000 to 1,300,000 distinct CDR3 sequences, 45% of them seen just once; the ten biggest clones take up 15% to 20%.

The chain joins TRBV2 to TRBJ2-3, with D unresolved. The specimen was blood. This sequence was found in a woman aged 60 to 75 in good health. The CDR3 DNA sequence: TGTGCCAGCAGTGAAGGCCCCGCCACAGATACGCAGTATTTT. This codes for CASSEGPATDTQYF.